This TCR beta chain was identified during a study of post-analysis software for immune sequencing data (dated by TCRdb to about 2015). Notes on the research overall: Disease courses on record covered relapsing-remitting, secondary progressive and progressive-relapsing multiple sclerosis, though some patients had no subtype annotation. The patient repertoires were compared against approximately twelve previously published healthy control repertoires obtained from donors aged roughly 6 to 25 years. A subset of samples was prepared in parallel using single-end sample barcoding, then pooled and co-amplified after Illumina adapter ligation.

Summary of the overall study and its limitations: Multiple sclerosis patients had significantly lower normalized Chao1 diversity than controls, a result that suggests substantial peripheral T-cell clonal expansion. The control group was slightly older than the multiple sclerosis patient group. Strong co-clustering of samples prepared in the same batch was shown by direct clustering with F measure, prompting a batch-effect correction.

Library prep was done by PCR. Sequenced using an Illumina HiSeq 2500. To reduce PCR and sequencing biases, unique molecular identifiers were incorporated into the TCR beta cDNA libraries. Approximately 500,000 cDNA molecules were obtained per 1 to 10 million input T cells, so each molecule approximated one T cell. Patient libraries were prepared and sequenced with the same protocol used for the earlier healthy control dataset. Within a given batch, samples were prepared together, multiplexed and sequenced on the same HiSeq lane. On the study's bioinformatics: Raw barcoded reads were processed with MIGEC, discarding single-read molecular identifier groups before consensus assembly and CDR3 extraction. Clonotype tables were post-analysed with VDJtools, and diversity was normalized by down-sampling all datasets to the smallest sample size. To correct batch-related cross-sample contamination, repertoire overlap clustering matched CDR3 amino acid sequences but not nucleotide sequences. TCRdb's own reprocessing of the public reads used fastp at Q25 and MiXCR and kept productive beta chains. Each CDR3 protein gets just one entry, which takes the most common genes and DNA from the rows behind it. V and J calls and clone size were set by TCRdb, not the authors. The sample table lists over 300,000 distinct CDR3 sequences, less than 35% of them with a count of one. Jointly, the top ten make up 13% of the sample.

This clonotype was counted between two and nine times. Its cognate antigen has yet to be identified. There are no base qualities to consult, and no much larger clone falls within one base. To demonstrate the VDJtools post-analysis software, TCR beta repertoires were profiled from the peripheral blood of 13 young patients with multiple sclerosis. The multiple sclerosis patients were children and adolescents ranging in age from roughly 6 to 16 years. Sequenced input: blood. The receptor was derived from a girl aged 10 to 17 with multiple sclerosis.

The nucleotide sequence is TGTGCCAGCAGTCCGCCGGGACAGATCCCCTACAATGAGCAGTTCTTC. It is translated as CASSPPGQIPYNEQFF. This receptor chain uses TRBV27 and TRBJ2-1, with TRBD1 identical over 7 junction bases. Trimming removed 5 bases from V and 2 bases from J; the gene matches leave 9 bases unexplained. The CDR3 holds 16 amino acids from the cysteine to the phenylalanine. Of the read, only the CDR3 DNA is kept; its 48 bases are in frame from base 1. The CDR1 and CDR2 encoded by the germline V gene (reference sequence) are MNHEY and SMNVEV.